The 11 T cell receptor beta chains listed next were all sequenced from one sample in a study of T cell responses to AZD1222 COVID-19 vaccine. Libraries were prepared by immunoSEQ multiplex PCR; TCRdb keeps only in-frame clonotypes and omits some of them. In the table there are 90,000 to 120,000 clones, 91% of which are singletons. Sample: peripheral blood, taken on day 0 of AZD1222 vaccination. These receptors were taken from an adult in good health.

The chain combines TRBV2 with TRBJ2-2, with 9 nucleotides matching TRBD2. The germline CDR1 and CDR2 sequences are SNHLY and FYNNEI. J was trimmed by 3 bases and V by 11 bases; bases with no gene match: 4. The CDR3 sequence is 13 residues long. CDR3 bases: TGTGCCCTGGCGGGGGGGTACACCGGGGAGCTGTTTTTT. It yields the protein CALAGGYTGELFF.

The V gene is TRBV20-1, the J gene TRBJ2-7; D is unclear. The CDR3 consists of 13 residues. V was pared by 3 bases and J by 3 bases, with 12 bases between. Germline values: CDR1 DFQATT, CDR2 SNEGSKA (reference sequence). CDR3 loop: CSASLIVGYEQYF. CDR3 bases: TGCAGTGCTAGTCTGATCGTCGGCTACGAGCAGTACTTC.

This clone was recorded once. The chain couples TRBV30 to TRBJ1-5, with D perhaps matching TRBD1 (5 bases). The V gene's germline CDR1 is GTSNPN and CDR2 SVGIG (reference sequence). This CDR3 region has 18 residues. Trimming shortened V by 5 bases and J by 2 bases, and 25 bases separated the two germline ends. This CDR3 is CAWSVRVRGGIGNQPQHF. The CDR3 region has the DNA TGTGCCTGGTCAGTTAGGGTTCGTGGGGGAATCGGCAATCAGCCCCAGCATTTT.

J is TRBJ2-7 and V is TRBV9; D perhaps matches TRBD2 (5 bases). Trimming cost V 3 bases and J 5 bases, with 18 bases left between them. The CDR3 contains 15 residues. Germline CDR1 SGDLS, CDR2 YYNGEE. The CDR3 region is CASSAWAGVENEQYF. CDR3 in DNA: TGTGCCAGCAGCGCCTGGGCCGGGGTAGAGAACGAGCAGTACTTC.

The chain is built from TRBV5-1 and TRBJ1-2, with D unclear. Germline loops: CDR1 SGHRS, CDR2 YFSETQ. The CDR3 runs to 14 residues. The V end was cut by 0 bases, the J end by 6 bases, with 12 bases between. As DNA, the CDR3 is TGCGCCAGCAGCTTGGCCATGTCTGAGGATGGCTACACCTTC. It specifies CASSLAMSEDGYTF.

The chain recombines TRBV19 with TRBJ1-6, with D possibly matching TRBD1 (6 bases). Germline lookup yields CDR1 LNHDA and CDR2 SQIVND (reference sequence). V lost 5 bases to trimming and J lost 7 bases, with 15 bases between them. CDR3 length: 15 amino acids. CDR3: CASSLGTHENSPLHF. The CDR3 DNA follows: TGTGCCAGTAGTTTGGGGACACACGAAAATTCACCCCTCCACTTT.

The CDR3 is CASSQADQGWPKNIQYF. CDR3 bases: TGTGCCAGCAGCCAAGCCGACCAGGGTTGGCCCAAAAACATTCAGTACTTC. This chain joins TRBV3-1 (or the pseudogene TRBV3-2) and TRBJ2-4; weak D call: TRBD1 (5 bases). CDR1 LGHDT and CDR2 YNNKEL come from the germline V gene (reference sequence). This CDR3 is 17 amino acids long. The V end was cut by 1 base, the J end by 2 bases, with 15 bases between.

The chain has TRBV9 and TRBJ1-1; D might be TRBD1 (5 bases). With 4 bases removed from V and 6 bases from J, the gap between germline ends came to 19 bases. The CDR3 extends over 15 amino acids. Germline V gene sequence: CDR1 SGDLS, CDR2 YYNGEE. Here the CDR3 DNA reads TGTGCCAGCAGCCCATTCGACGGGGGACGTCCTGAAGCTTTCTTT. It is translated as CASSPFDGGRPEAFF.

This sequence joins TRBV6-2 or TRBV6-3 and TRBJ1-3; no clear D gene. The CDR3 runs to 14 residues. Trimming stripped 2 bases from V and 0 bases from J, with 5 bases between. CDR1 is MNHEY and CDR2 is SVGEGT in the germline V gene. Here the CDR3 reads CASSYAVSGNTIYF. DNA for the CDR3: TGTGCCAGCAGTTACGCGGTCTCTGGAAACACCATATATTTT.

This chain uses TRBV5-5 with TRBJ1-1; no clear D. The V gene lost 0 bases and the J gene lost 5 bases, with 17 bases spanning the gap. Germline V gives CDR1 SGHKS, CDR2 YYEKEE (reference sequence). The CDR3 sequence is 16 residues long. The CDR3 DNA reads TGTGCCAGCAGCTTGGAGGGTCTAAACGCGGGGACTGAAGCTTTCTTT. It encodes CASSLEGLNAGTEAFF.

This clone showed up just once. The rearrangement links TRBV5-8 to TRBJ1-2; 7 bases line up with TRBD1. Germline trimming cut 7 bases from V and 7 bases from J; bases unmatched to any gene: 16. The CDR3 extends over 15 amino acids. CDR1 and CDR2 from the germline V gene are SGHTS and YDEGEE. CDR3 nucleotide sequence: TGTGCCAGCCGGGCCCGGACAGGTTTTTTCGGTGGCTACACCTTC. Amino acids: CASRARTGFFGGYTF.